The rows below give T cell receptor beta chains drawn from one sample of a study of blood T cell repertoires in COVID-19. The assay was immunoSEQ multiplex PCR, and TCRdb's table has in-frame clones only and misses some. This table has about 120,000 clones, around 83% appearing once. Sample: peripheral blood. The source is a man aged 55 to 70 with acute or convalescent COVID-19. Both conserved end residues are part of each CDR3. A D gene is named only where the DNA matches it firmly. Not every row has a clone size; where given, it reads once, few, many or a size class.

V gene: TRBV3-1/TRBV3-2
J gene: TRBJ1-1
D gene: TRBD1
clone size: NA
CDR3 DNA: TGTGCCAGCAGCTTTACAGGGGGCATCACTGAAGCTTTCTTT
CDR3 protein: CASSFTGGITEAFF

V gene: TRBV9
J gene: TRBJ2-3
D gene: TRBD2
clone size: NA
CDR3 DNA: TGTGCCAGCAGCGTAGTGGGCGGGAGGGGCACAGATACGCAGTATTTT
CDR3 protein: CASSVVGGRGTDTQYF

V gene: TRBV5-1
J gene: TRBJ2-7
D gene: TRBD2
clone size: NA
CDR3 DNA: TGCGCCAGCAGCTTGGGAACGGCGGGGGGCGAGCAGTACTTC
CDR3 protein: CASSLGTAGGEQYF

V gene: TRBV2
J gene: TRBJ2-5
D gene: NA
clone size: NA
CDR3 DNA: TGTGCCAGCAGTGATCGAGAGACCCAGTACTTC
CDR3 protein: CASSDRETQYF

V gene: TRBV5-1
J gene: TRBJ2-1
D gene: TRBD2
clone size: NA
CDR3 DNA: TGCGCCAGCACTCCACCTTTGAGCGGGGGTGAGCAGTTCTTC
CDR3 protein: CASTPPLSGGEQFF

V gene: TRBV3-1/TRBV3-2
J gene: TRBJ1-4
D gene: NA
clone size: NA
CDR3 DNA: TGTGCCAGCAGCCCCAGGGGCAATGAAAAACTGTTTTTT
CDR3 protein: CASSPRGNEKLFF

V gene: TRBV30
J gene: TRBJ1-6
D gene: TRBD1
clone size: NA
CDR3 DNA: TGTGCCTGGAGGCCCACAGGGGGGGGGTCACCCCTCCACTTT
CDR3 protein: CAWRPTGGGSPLHF

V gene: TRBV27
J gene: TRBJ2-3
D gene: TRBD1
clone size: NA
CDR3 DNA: TGTGCCAGAGGACTACTGACAGGGGGCACAGATACGCAGTATTTT
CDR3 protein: CARGLLTGGTDTQYF

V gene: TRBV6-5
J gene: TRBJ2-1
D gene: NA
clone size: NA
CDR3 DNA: TGTGCCAGCAGTTACGGGGGCGATGAGCAGTTCTTC
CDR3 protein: CASSYGGDEQFF

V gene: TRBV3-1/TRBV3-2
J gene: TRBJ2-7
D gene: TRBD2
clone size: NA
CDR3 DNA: TGTGCCAGCAGCCAAGATCAGACTAGCGGGCCCTACGAGCAGTACTTC
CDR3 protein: CASSQDQTSGPYEQYF

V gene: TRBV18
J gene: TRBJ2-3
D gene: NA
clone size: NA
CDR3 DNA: TGTGCCAGCTCACCACAGGGGCCCACAGATACGCAGTATTTT
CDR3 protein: CASSPQGPTDTQYF

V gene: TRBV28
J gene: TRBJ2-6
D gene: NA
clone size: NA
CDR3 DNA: TGTGCCAGCAGTGGGGCCTCCTCTGGGGCCAACGTCCTGACTTTC
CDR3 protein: CASSGASSGANVLTF

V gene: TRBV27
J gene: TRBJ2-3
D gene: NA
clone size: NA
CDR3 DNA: TGTGCCAGCAGTCCCAGGGAAACAGATACGCAGTATTTT
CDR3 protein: CASSPRETDTQYF

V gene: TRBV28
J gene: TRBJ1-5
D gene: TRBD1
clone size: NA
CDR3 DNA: TGTGCCAGTAGCGGAGGGGGCGGCAATCAGCCCCAGCATTTT
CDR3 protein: CASSGGGGNQPQHF

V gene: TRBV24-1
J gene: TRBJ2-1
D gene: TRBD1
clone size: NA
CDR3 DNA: TGTGCCACCAGTGATATTAAATCCGGACAGGGAAGGTACAATGAGCAGTTCTTC
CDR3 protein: CATSDIKSGQGRYNEQFF

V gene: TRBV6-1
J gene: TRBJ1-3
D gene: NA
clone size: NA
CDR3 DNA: TGTGCCAGCAGTGATGTCGGTTTTCGAAACACCATATATTTT
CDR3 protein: CASSDVGFRNTIYF

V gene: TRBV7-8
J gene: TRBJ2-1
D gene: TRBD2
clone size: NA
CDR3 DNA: TGTGCCAGCAGCTCCCTAGCGGGAGTCTCCTACAATGAGCAGTTCTTC
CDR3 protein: CASSSLAGVSYNEQFF

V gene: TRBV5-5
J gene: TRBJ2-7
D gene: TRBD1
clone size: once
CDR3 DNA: TGTGCCAGCAGCGAGGGACAGCTCTACGAGCAGTACTTC
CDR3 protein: CASSEGQLYEQYF

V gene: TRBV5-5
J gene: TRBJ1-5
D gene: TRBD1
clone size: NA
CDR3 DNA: TGTGCCAGCAGCTTGGGGACAGGTGAGTGGGATAGCAATCAGCCCCAGCATTTT
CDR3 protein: CASSLGTGEWDSNQPQHF

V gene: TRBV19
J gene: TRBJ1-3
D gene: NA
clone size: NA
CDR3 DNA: TGTGCCAGTAGTACACTGGTCTCGGGAAACACCATATATTTT
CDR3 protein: CASSTLVSGNTIYF

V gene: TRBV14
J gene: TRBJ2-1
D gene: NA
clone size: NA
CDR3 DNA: TGTGCCAGCAGCCAAGGAGTCTACAATGAGCAGTTCTTC
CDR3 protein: CASSQGVYNEQFF

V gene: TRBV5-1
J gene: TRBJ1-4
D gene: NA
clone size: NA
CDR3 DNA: TGCGCCAGCACCCCGGAAGGCAGGAGGAGTGAAAAACTGTTTTTT
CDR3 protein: CASTPEGRRSEKLFF

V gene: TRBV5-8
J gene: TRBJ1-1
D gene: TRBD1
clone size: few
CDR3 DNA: TGTGCCAGCAGCCTACATTCCTGGGACAGGGGGTCTAAAGCTTTCTTT
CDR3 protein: CASSLHSWDRGSKAFF

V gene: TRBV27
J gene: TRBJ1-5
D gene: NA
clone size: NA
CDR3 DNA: TGTGCCAGCAGTTGGGCGGGGGCGCAGGGTCAGCCCCAGCATTTT
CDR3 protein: CASSWAGAQGQPQHF

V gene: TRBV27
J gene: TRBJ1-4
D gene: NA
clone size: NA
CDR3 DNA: TGTGCCAGCAGTTTATCAAGGGGGACTAATGAAAAACTGTTTTTT
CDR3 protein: CASSLSRGTNEKLFF

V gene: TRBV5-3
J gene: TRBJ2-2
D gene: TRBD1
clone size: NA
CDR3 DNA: TGTGCCAGAAGCGTTGACAGGGGGCACTTCGGGGAGCTGTTTTTT
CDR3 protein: CARSVDRGHFGELFF

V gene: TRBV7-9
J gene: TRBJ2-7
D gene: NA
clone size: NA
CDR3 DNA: TGTGCCAGCAGCTTAGCGCTCGGCGAGCAGTACTTC
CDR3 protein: CASSLALGEQYF

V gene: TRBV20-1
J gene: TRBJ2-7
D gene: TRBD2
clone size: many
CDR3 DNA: TGCAGTGCTAGTTGGCTAGCGGCCCCCTCCTACGAGCAGTACTTC
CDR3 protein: CSASWLAAPSYEQYF

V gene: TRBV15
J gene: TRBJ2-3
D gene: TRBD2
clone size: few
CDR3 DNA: TGTGCCACCAGCATCTCTTGGACTAGCGTCAGCACAGATACGCAGTATTTT
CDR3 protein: CATSISWTSVSTDTQYF

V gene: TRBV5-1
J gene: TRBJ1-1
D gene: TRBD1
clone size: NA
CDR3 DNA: TGCGCCAGCAGCTCGGGACAGAGCCTAGCTTTCTTT
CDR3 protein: CASSSGQSLAFF

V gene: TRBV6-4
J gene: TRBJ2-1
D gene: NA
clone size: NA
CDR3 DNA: TGTGCCAGCAGTGACTCCGGTCTAGCACAGTTCTTC
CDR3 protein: CASSDSGLAQFF

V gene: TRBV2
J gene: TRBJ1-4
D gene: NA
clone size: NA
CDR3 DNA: TGTGCCAGCAGTGGAGCCAGGACAACTAATGAAAAACTGTTTTTT
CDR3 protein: CASSGARTTNEKLFF

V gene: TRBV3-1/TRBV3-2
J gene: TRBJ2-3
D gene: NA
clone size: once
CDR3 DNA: TGTGCCAGCAGCCACCTTAATGCGCAGTATTTT
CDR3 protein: CASSHLNAQYF

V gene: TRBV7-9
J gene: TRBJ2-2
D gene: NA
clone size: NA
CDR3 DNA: TGTGCCAGCAGCCTGGGGAGTAGCGGTGCTGCCGGGGAGCTGTTTTTT
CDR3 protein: CASSLGSSGAAGELFF

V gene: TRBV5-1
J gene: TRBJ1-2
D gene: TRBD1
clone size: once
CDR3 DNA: TGCGCCAGCAGCCAGTCCCGGGACAGGGGGCAAAACTATGGCTACACCTTC
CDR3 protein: CASSQSRDRGQNYGYTF

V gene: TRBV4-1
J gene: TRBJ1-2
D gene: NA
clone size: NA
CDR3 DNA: TGCGCCAGCAGCCAAGTAGGCGTCGGACGAAGGGGCTACTATGGCTACACCTTC
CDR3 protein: CASSQVGVGRRGYYGYTF

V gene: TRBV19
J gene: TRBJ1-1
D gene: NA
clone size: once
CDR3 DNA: TGTGCCAGTAGGTTCACAGCTACGAACACTGAAGCTTTCTTT
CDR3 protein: CASRFTATNTEAFF

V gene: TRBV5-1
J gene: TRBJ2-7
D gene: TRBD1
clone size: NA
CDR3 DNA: TGCGCCAGCAGCGAGACTCCGGGACAGGTGACCTACGAGCAGTACTTC
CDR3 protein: CASSETPGQVTYEQYF

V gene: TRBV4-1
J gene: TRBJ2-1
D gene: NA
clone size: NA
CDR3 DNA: TGCGCCAGCAGCCAAGGTGGGCGCGAGCAGTTCTTC
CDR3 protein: CASSQGGREQFF

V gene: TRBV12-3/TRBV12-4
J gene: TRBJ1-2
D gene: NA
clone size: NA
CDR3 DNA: TGTGCCAGCAGTCCGGATTTAGGGGTCGGCTACACCTTC
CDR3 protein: CASSPDLGVGYTF